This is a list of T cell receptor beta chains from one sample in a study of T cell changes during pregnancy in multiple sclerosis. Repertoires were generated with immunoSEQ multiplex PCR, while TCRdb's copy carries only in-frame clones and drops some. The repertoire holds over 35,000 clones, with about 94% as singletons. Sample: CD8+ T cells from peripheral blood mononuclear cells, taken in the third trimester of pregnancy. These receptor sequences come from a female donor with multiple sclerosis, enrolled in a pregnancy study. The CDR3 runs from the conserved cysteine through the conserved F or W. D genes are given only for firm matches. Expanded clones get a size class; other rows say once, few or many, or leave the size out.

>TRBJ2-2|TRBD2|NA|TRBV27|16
CASSSLAGERNGELFF
TGTGCCAGCAGTTCCCTAGCGGGAGAAAGAAACGGGGAGCTGTTTTTT
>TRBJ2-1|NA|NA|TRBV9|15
CASSATGNSYNEQFF
TGTGCCAGCAGCGCCACAGGGAACTCCTACAATGAGCAGTTCTTC
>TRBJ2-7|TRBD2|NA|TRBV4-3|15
CASSQGLADRNEQYF
TGCGCCAGCAGCCAAGGACTAGCGGACAGAAACGAGCAGTACTTC
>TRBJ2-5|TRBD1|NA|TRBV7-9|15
CASSYRGRGQETQYF
TGTGCCAGCAGTTACAGGGGCCGGGGCCAAGAGACCCAGTACTTC
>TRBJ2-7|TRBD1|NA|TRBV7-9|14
CASSLTGQAYEQYF
TGTGCCAGCAGCTTAACGGGACAGGCCTACGAGCAGTACTTC
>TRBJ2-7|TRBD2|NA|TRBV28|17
CASSSWRVAGPGYEQYF
TGTGCCAGCAGTTCCTGGAGGGTAGCGGGACCTGGCTACGAGCAGTACTTC
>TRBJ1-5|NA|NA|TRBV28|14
CASRSRGENQPQHF
TGTGCCAGCAGGAGCCGGGGAGAGAATCAGCCCCAGCATTTT
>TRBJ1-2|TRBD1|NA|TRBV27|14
CASSHGQGASGYTF
TGTGCCAGCAGTCACGGACAGGGGGCGAGTGGCTACACCTTC
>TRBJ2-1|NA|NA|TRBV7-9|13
CASSLALHNEQFF
TGTGCCAGCAGCTTAGCGCTACACAATGAGCAGTTCTTC
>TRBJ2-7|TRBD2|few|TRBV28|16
CASSPAPREGRYEQYF
TGTGCCAGCAGTCCCGCCCCGCGGGAGGGCCGCTACGAGCAGTACTTC
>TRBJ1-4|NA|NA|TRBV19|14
CASTPVRGDEKLFF
TGTGCCAGTACCCCGGTTAGGGGTGACGAAAAACTGTTTTTT
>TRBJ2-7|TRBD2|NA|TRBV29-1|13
CSVALLTSDEQYF
TGCAGCGTTGCCCTTCTGACTAGCGACGAGCAGTACTTC
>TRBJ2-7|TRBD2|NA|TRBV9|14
CASSLGLAGGMQYF
TGTGCCAGCAGCCTCGGACTAGCGGGAGGTATGCAGTACTTC
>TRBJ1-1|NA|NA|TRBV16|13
CASSRQLNTEAFF
TGTGCCAGCAGCCGCCAGTTGAACACTGAAGCTTTCTTT
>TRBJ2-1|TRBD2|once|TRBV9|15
CASSLGTSGTNEQFF
TGTGCCAGCAGCCTTGGGACTAGCGGGACCAATGAGCAGTTCTTC
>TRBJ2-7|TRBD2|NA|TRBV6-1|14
CASTDSGTSYEQYF
TGTGCCAGCACCGACAGCGGGACCTCCTACGAGCAGTACTTC
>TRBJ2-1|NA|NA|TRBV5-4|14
CASSLESGDNEQFF
TGTGCCAGCAGCTTGGAGTCGGGTGACAATGAGCAGTTCTTC
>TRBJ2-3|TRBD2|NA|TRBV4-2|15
CASSHRLAGEDTQYF
TGTGCCAGCAGCCATAGACTAGCGGGAGAAGATACGCAGTATTTT
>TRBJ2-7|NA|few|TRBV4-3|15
CASSQDYRLTYEQYF
TGCGCCAGCAGCCAAGATTACAGGCTAACCTACGAGCAGTACTTC
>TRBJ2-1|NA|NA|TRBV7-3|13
CASSPQGINEQFF
TGTGCCAGCAGCCCCCAGGGGATCAATGAGCAGTTCTTC
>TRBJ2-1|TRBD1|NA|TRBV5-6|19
CASSLRFGVTGDSYNEQFF
TGTGCCAGCAGCTTGAGGTTTGGGGTGACAGGGGATTCCTACAATGAGCAGTTCTTC
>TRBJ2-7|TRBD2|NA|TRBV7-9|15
CASSAPSGRVREQYF
TGTGCCAGCAGCGCTCCTAGCGGGAGGGTCCGCGAGCAGTACTTC
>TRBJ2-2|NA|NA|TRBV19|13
CASSIASTGELFF
TGTGCCAGTAGTATAGCGAGTACCGGGGAGCTGTTTTTT
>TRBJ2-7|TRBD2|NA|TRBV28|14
CASWTSGSQGEQYF
TGTGCCAGCTGGACTAGCGGGAGTCAAGGGGAGCAGTACTTC
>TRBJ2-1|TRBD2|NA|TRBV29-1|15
CSVEAVGGIDNEQFF
TGCAGCGTTGAAGCCGTGGGAGGGATTGACAATGAGCAGTTCTTC
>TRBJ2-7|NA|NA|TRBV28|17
CASSFLPWRQSSYEQYF
TGTGCCAGCAGTTTCCTTCCTTGGCGACAAAGCTCCTACGAGCAGTACTTC
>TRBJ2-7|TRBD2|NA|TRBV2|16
CASSESTLAPRYEQYF
TGTGCCAGCAGTGAGAGTACACTAGCGCCACGCTACGAGCAGTACTTC
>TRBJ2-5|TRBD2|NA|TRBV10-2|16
CASSESIGLAEETQYF
TGCGCCAGCAGTGAGTCGATTGGGCTAGCGGAAGAGACCCAGTACTTC
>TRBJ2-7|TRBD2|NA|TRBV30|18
CAGGFWRLAGEGSYEQYF
TGTGCCGGAGGTTTCTGGCGACTAGCGGGAGAAGGTTCCTACGAGCAGTACTTC
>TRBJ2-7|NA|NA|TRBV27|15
CASSLSGQFVDEQYF
TGTGCCAGCAGTTTATCGGGGCAGTTTGTGGACGAGCAGTACTTC
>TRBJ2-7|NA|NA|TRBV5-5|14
CASSPTRSSYEQYF
TGTGCCAGCAGTCCGACACGCTCCTCCTACGAGCAGTACTTC
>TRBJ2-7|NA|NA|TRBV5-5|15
CASSPATGRSYEQYF
TGTGCCAGCAGCCCCGCGACAGGCCGCTCCTACGAGCAGTACTTC
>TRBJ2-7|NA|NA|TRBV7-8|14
CASSPRDKVYEQYF
TGTGCCAGCAGCCCACGGGACAAAGTCTACGAGCAGTACTTC
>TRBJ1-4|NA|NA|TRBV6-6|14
CASTKRAGVEKLFF
TGTGCCAGCACCAAAAGGGCAGGGGTTGAAAAACTGTTTTTT
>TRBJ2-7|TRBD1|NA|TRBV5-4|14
CASRAGTEAYEQYF
TGTGCCAGCAGAGCCGGGACAGAGGCCTACGAGCAGTACTTC
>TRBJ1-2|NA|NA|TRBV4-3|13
CASSHGGSDGYTF
TGCGCCAGCAGCCACGGGGGTTCGGATGGCTACACCTTC
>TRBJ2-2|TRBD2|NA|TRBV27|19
CASGPLAGGVLRDTGELFF
TGTGCCAGCGGGCCTCTAGCGGGAGGGGTCTTGAGGGACACCGGGGAGCTGTTTTTT
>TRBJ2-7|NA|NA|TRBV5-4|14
CASSLGTEPYEQYF
TGTGCCAGCAGCTTGGGAACAGAACCTTACGAGCAGTACTTC
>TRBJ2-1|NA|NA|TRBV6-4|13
CASSDVENNEQFF
TGTGCCAGCAGTGACGTCGAGAACAATGAGCAGTTCTTC
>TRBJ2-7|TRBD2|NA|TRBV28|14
CASSLSGSSYEQYF
TGTGCCAGCAGTTTAAGCGGGAGTAGCTACGAGCAGTACTTC
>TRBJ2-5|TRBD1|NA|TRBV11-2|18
CASSLELFRGRAPETQYF
TGTGCCAGCAGCTTAGAGTTATTCAGGGGGCGCGCACCGGAGACCCAGTACTTC
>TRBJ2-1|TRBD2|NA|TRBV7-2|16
CASSLVSLAGNNEQFF
TGTGCCAGCAGCTTAGTCAGCCTAGCGGGAAACAATGAGCAGTTCTTC
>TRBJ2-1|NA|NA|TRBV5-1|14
CASSLDTSRNEQFF
TGCGCCAGCAGCTTGGACACCAGTCGCAATGAGCAGTTCTTC
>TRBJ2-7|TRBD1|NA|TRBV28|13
CASSSRDSLGQYF
TGTGCCAGCAGTTCCCGGGACAGTCTAGGGCAGTACTTC
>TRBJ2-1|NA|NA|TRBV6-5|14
CASSARQAYNEQFF
TGTGCCAGCAGTGCGAGACAGGCGTACAATGAGCAGTTCTTC
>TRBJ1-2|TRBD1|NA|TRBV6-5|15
CASSYPGQGWEGYTF
TGTGCCAGCAGTTACCCTGGACAGGGTTGGGAAGGCTACACCTTC